Shown below are 22 T cell receptor beta chains from a single sample sequenced in a study of T-cell memory formation after mild COVID-19. TCRdb re-called the 5' RACE reads with MiXCR, one entry per CDR3 protein. The sample lists around 140,000 distinct CDR3 sequences; 20% to 25% were seen once. The sample taken for sequencing was PBMCs or a T cell subset sorted from them (not recorded which). The receptors were gathered from an adult woman who had mild COVID-19 (a few samples of this study predate the infection). Cell type and time point are not known.

The chain is built from TRBV7-8 and TRBJ2-1; no firm D call. Trimming stripped 4 bases from V and 1 base from J, with 8 bases between. The CDR3 has 14 residues. The germline gives CDR1 SGHVS, CDR2 FQNEAQ. The CDR3 bases are TGTGCCAGCAGCTCGCAGGCATCCTACAATGAGCAGTTCTTC. Its protein product is CASSSQASYNEQFF.

V is TRBV27 and J is TRBJ1-1; tentative D call: TRBD1 (6 bases). Trimming stripped 5 bases from V and 4 bases from J, with 11 bases between. CDR1 and CDR2 (germline): MNHEY, SMNVEV (reference sequence). The CDR3 has 13 residues. The CDR3 DNA sequence: TGTGCCAGCAGTCCAGGGGTTATCACTGAAGCTTTCTTT. This gives the protein CASSPGVITEAFF.

In DNA, the CDR3 is TGTGCCAGCAGCCGACAGGGTTACAATGAGCAGTTCTTC. Protein sequence: CASSRQGYNEQFF. The chain employs TRBV5-6 and TRBJ2-1; 7 nucleotides align to TRBD1. The CDR3 is 13 amino acids. The trim removed 4 bases at V and 4 bases at J, leaving 2 bases unmatched. CDR1 and CDR2 from the germline V gene are SGHDT and YYEEEE.

This clonotype was counted between two and nine times. This rearrangement joins TRBV4-3 to TRBJ2-7; D tentatively reads TRBD1 or TRBD2 (5 bases each). V lost 3 bases, J lost 3 bases, and 18 bases lay in between. This CDR3 has 16 amino acids. Germline V CDR1 and CDR2: LGHNA, YSLEER. Here the CDR3 DNA reads TGCGCCAGCAGCCAGGCCGGGACGTCGGTCCTCTACGAGCAGTACTTC. This translates into CASSQAGTSVLYEQYF.

The chain is built from TRBV30 and TRBJ1-1; 11 bases agree with TRBD1. V was clipped by 2 bases and J by 3 bases; unmatched bases: 2. CDR1 and CDR2 (germline): GTSNPN, SVGIG (reference sequence). The CDR3 is 14 residues long. CDR3 sequence reads: CAWSLGQGDTEAFF. CDR3 nucleotide sequence: TGTGCCTGGAGTCTGGGACAGGGGGACACTGAAGCTTTCTTT.

The chain uses TRBV20-1 and TRBJ2-7; 7 bases map to TRBD2. Losses at the gene ends were 3 bases for V and 7 bases for J; bases not matched to a gene: 6. The CDR3 is 12 residues long. Germline values: CDR1 DFQATT, CDR2 SNEGSKA (reference sequence). The CDR3 DNA sequence: TGCAGTGCTAGGGGCCTAGCGGTAGAGCAGTACTTC. Translating it yields CSARGLAVEQYF.

The chain has TRBV6-1 and TRBJ1-1, with 7 bases aligning to TRBD1. The germline gives CDR1 MNHNS, CDR2 SASEGT. V gave up 3 bases and J gave up 3 bases; unmatched junction bases: 7. The CDR3 loop spans 15 amino acids. The chain's CDR3 is CASSDGTAGDTEAFF. The CDR3 bases are TGTGCCAGCAGTGATGGGACAGCCGGGGACACTGAAGCTTTCTTT.

This clonotype occurred a few times. The rearrangement links TRBV4-1 to TRBJ1-1, with a weak D call TRBD1 (6 bases). The V end lost 6 bases, the J end lost 5 bases, and 16 bases lay between the germline ends. The CDR3 spans 14 residues. Germline values: CDR1 MGHRA, CDR2 YSYEKL. CDR3 sequence: CASRSGRGETEAFF. In DNA form, the CDR3 reads TGCGCCAGCAGATCCGGTAGGGGGGAGACTGAAGCTTTCTTT.

This chain uses TRBV9 with TRBJ2-7; D may correspond to TRBD1 or TRBD2 (5 bases each). CDR3 length equals 15 residues. Trimming stripped 4 bases from V and 6 bases from J, with 20 bases between. Looked up from germline, CDR1 is SGDLS and CDR2 is YYNGEE. The CDR3 nucleotides read TGTGCCAGCAGCCCCGATTTGGGACGGCCCTCCGAGCAGTACTTC. Translating it yields CASSPDLGRPSEQYF.

This clonotype was observed a few times. This chain links TRBV24-1 with TRBJ2-7, with TRBD2 as a possible D gene (5 bases). The V end lost 4 bases, the J end lost 4 bases, and 13 bases lay between the germline ends. The CDR3 spans 14 residues. Per germline, CDR1 KGHDR and CDR2 SFDVKD. The CDR3 sequence: CATSDPNRGYEQYF. Written as DNA, the CDR3 is TGTGCCACCAGTGACCCCAACCGGGGTTACGAGCAGTACTTC.

The chain joins TRBV27 to TRBJ1-1; a weak D match, TRBD1 (5 bases). Trimming pared 6 bases from V and 6 bases from J, leaving 20 bases between. CDR3 length: 15 amino acids. Germline lookup yields CDR1 MNHEY and CDR2 SMNVEV (reference sequence). CDR3 coding DNA: TGTGCCAGCAGCCTATTGTACGGTGGGGGGGCTGAAGCTTTCTTT. Translated: CASSLLYGGGAEAFF.

This clonotype was observed a handful of times. The chain carries TRBV13 and TRBJ1-1; TRBD1 aligns across 7 bases. The CDR3 covers 13 residues. The germline CDR1 and CDR2 sequences are PRHDT and FYEKMQ (reference sequence). The ends lost 5 bases at V and 4 bases at J; junction bases unmatched: 4. CDR3 nucleotide sequence: TGTGCCAGCAGCGACGGGACAGTCACTGAAGCTTTCTTT. It encodes CASSDGTVTEAFF.

This clonotype was counted only a few times. The rearrangement uses TRBV5-5 and TRBJ2-7, with D perhaps matching TRBD1 (5 bases). The CDR3 is 15 amino acids. V gave up 4 bases and J gave up 2 bases, with 16 bases separating them. Germline-derived CDR1 and CDR2 are SGHKS and YYEKEE (reference sequence). This CDR3 reads CASSPWIDSTYEQYF. The CDR3 nucleotides read TGTGCCAGCAGCCCCTGGATCGACAGTACCTACGAGCAGTACTTC.

The rearrangement uses TRBV7-9 and TRBJ2-1; 8 bases agree with TRBD1. CDR3 length equals 14 residues. Losses at the gene ends were 4 bases for V and 5 bases for J; bases not matched to a gene: 4. Germline CDR1 is SEHNR and CDR2 is FQNEAQ (reference sequence). CDR3 nucleotides: TGTGCCAGCAGCTCAGGGGGCACGAACAATGAGCAGTTCTTC. The encoded protein is CASSSGGTNNEQFF.

The V call is TRBV12-3 or TRBV12-4, the J call TRBJ1-2; the match to TRBD1 covers 8 bases. V lost 6 bases and J lost 8; bases outside the gene matches: 8. The CDR3 is 13 amino acids. The CDR3 DNA is TGTGCCAGCAGCCCAGGGGGCGTCGGAGGCTACACCTTC. As protein: CASSPGGVGGYTF.

The rearrangement uses TRBV3-1 and TRBJ2-5, with D tentatively TRBD1 or TRBD2 (5 bases each). The CDR3 spans 18 residues. CDR1 is LGHDT and CDR2 is YNNKEL in the germline V gene (reference sequence). With 1 base removed from V and 3 bases from J, the gap between germline ends came to 21 bases. The CDR3 DNA reads TGTGCCAGCAGCCAAGTGCCACCTAGAGGGGTTGTCGAAGAGACCCAGTACTTC. Amino acids: CASSQVPPRGVVEETQYF.

The chain joins TRBV12-3 or TRBV12-4 to TRBJ1-1, with a weak D call TRBD1 (6 bases). V lost 3 bases and J 2 bases, leaving 13 bases between the germline ends. The CDR3 runs 15 residues. In nucleotides, the CDR3 is TGTGCCAGCAGTTTGAGGGACACGTCAAACACTGAAGCTTTCTTT. Residues: CASSLRDTSNTEAFF.

The rearrangement uses TRBV12-3 or TRBV12-4 and TRBJ2-7, with 11 bases lining up with TRBD2. After removal of 0 bases from V and 3 bases from J, the junction contained 1 base not matched to a gene. This CDR3 comprises 15 residues. Here the CDR3 reads CASSLAGLAVYEQYF. The CDR3 nucleotides read TGTGCCAGCAGTTTAGCGGGACTAGCGGTCTACGAGCAGTACTTC.

This clonotype was detected only a few times. This chain links TRBV7-9 with TRBJ2-7, with D tentatively TRBD1 (6 bases). Germline V gene lookup returns CDR1 SEHNR and CDR2 FQNEAQ (reference sequence). V lost 2 bases to trimming and J lost 5 bases, with 16 bases between them. CDR3 length: 15 amino acids. CDR3: CASSLLSAGANEQYF. The CDR3 nucleotides are TGTGCCAGCAGCTTACTGTCGGCAGGGGCTAACGAGCAGTACTTC.

This sequence joins TRBV7-2 and TRBJ2-7; 11 bases match TRBD2. This CDR3 has 13 amino acids. Looked up from germline, CDR1 is SGHTA and CDR2 is FQGNSA. With V trimmed by 6 bases and J by 5 bases, 3 bases remained unmatched. CDR3 amino acids: CASSLLAGDEQYF. Written as DNA, the CDR3 is TGTGCCAGCAGTTTACTAGCGGGAGACGAGCAGTACTTC.

V is TRBV7-6 and J is TRBJ2-3, with D maybe TRBD2 (6 bases). The CDR3 spans 15 residues. Trimming pared 5 bases from V and 3 bases from J, leaving 15 bases between. Germline V lookup: CDR1 SGHVS, CDR2 FNYEAQ. This CDR3 reads CASSPLSGVTDTQYF. The CDR3 DNA sequence: TGTGCCAGCAGCCCGCTCTCGGGAGTGACAGATACGCAGTATTTT. Full variable domain (missing parts from reference TRBV7-6 and TRBJ2-3): GAGVSQSPRYKVTKRGQDVALRCDPISGHVSLYWYRQALGQGPEFLTYFNYEAQQDKSGLPNDRFSAERPEGSISTLTIQRTEQRDSAMYRCASSPLSGVTDTQYFGPGTRLTVL.

The chain carries TRBV7-9 and TRBJ1-1; D ambiguous. This CDR3 spans 16 amino acids. The V and J ends lost 5 bases and 5 bases respectively, with 21 bases between them. From germline, CDR1 is SEHNR and CDR2 FQNEAQ (reference sequence). The CDR3 bases are TGTGCCAGCAGCCCCAAGTGGACGCAGATTTGGACTGAAGCTTTCTTT. It codes for CASSPKWTQIWTEAFF.